These 23 T cell receptor beta chains originate from one sample sequenced in a study of human T cells and chemical hapten exposure. Time point reported: patch test 1, 2 weeks after DPC sensitization. The treatment: therapeutic diphenylcyclopropenone sensitization with weekly scalp DPC. Each CDR3 protein is one row after TCRdb ran MiXCR on the RACE reads. This repertoire shows roughly 190,000 distinct CDR3 sequences, 20% to 25% found once; its top ten account for approximately 6.4%. Specimen: whole blood, collected in connection with sensitization to the hapten diphenylcyclopropenone (DPC). Source of these receptors: a woman aged 45-59 years with alopecia areata. Some clones in this sample may be carry-over from other donors' samples.

The rearrangement joins TRBV20-1 to TRBJ2-3; TRBD1 matches at 7 bases. The CDR3 covers 12 residues. The V gene's germline CDR1 is DFQATT and CDR2 SNEGSKA (reference sequence). J gave up 6 bases and V 4 bases, and 4 bases lay outside the gene matches. The CDR3 spells CSANRGDDTQYF. The CDR3 nucleotides are TGCAGTGCTAACAGGGGAGACGATACGCAGTATTTT.

This clonotype was observed a handful of times. J is TRBJ2-2 and V is TRBV6-6; D gene ambiguous. Between the trimmed V and J ends, which lost 7 bases and 0 bases, there was a span of 15 bases. From germline, CDR1 is MNHNY and CDR2 SVGAGI (reference sequence). The CDR3 spans 16 residues. As DNA, the CDR3 is TGTGCCAGCACTTTGGCAGTTATCGCGAACACCGGGGAGCTGTTTTTT. This sequence encodes CASTLAVIANTGELFF.

In nucleotides, the CDR3 is TGTGCCCCTCCCACGCCAGGGCTGGAAAACACCATATATTTT. Translation: CAPPTPGLENTIYF. The chain uses TRBV10-3 and TRBJ1-3, with D possibly TRBD1 on 5 matching bases. The CDR3 is 14 residues long. V was trimmed by 11 bases and J by 6 bases, leaving 20 bases between them. Germline V gives CDR1 ENHRY, CDR2 SYGVKD.

The chain is built from TRBV5-1 and TRBJ1-1; the match to TRBD1 covers 7 bases. The CDR3 covers 14 residues. The V segment lost 6 bases and the J segment 4 bases; nucleotides outside the gene matches: 9. The V gene's germline CDR1 is SGHRS and CDR2 YFSETQ. CDR3 nucleotides: TGCGCCAGCAATTGGCGACAGGGTGGCACTGAAGCTTTCTTT. Translated: CASNWRQGGTEAFF. The full variable domain, completed using reference TRBV5-1 and TRBJ1-1, is KAGVTQTPRYLIKTRGQQVTLSCSPISGHRSVSWYQQTPGQGLQFLFEYFSETQRNKGNFPGRFSGRQFSNSRSEMNVSTLELGDSALYLCASNWRQGGTEAFFGQGTRLTVV.

In its sample, this clonotype was seen many times. The chain recombines TRBV12-3 or TRBV12-4 with TRBJ1-1; no reliable D call. Trimming removed 6 bases at V and 1 base at J, with 9 bases between. The length of the CDR3 is 13 residues. The CDR3 DNA is TGTGCCAGCAGCTTTTCAGGGAACACTGAAGCTTTCTTT. Amino acid sequence: CASSFSGNTEAFF.

The chain links TRBV10-3 to TRBJ2-5; D unclear. The CDR3 spans 13 residues. The V end lost 3 bases, the J end lost 8 bases, and 13 bases lay between the germline ends. From germline, CDR1 is ENHRY and CDR2 SYGVKD. For the CDR3, the DNA is TGTGCCATCAGTGAAGAAGGCCAAGGTACCCAGTACTTC. It yields the protein CAISEEGQGTQYF.

This clonotype was counted a few times. V gene TRBV7-2 combines with J gene TRBJ1-2, with TRBD1 identical over 8 bases. Germline loops: CDR1 SGHTA, CDR2 FQGNSA. The J segment lost 1 base and the V segment lost 5 bases, leaving 6 bases of the junction unmatched. The CDR3 runs to 15 residues. This chain's CDR3 is CASSLQGVYNYGYTF. The DNA for the CDR3 is TGTGCCAGCAGCCTACAGGGGGTGTATAACTATGGCTACACCTTC.

This chain links TRBV5-1 with TRBJ2-5, with a possible D match to TRBD2 (5 bases). With 2 bases removed from V and 2 bases from J, the gap between germline ends came to 13 bases. This CDR3 is 15 amino acids long. The germline gives CDR1 SGHRS, CDR2 YFSETQ. In nucleotides, the CDR3 is TGCGCCAGCAGCTTTCAATCCTCGGGACAAGAGACCCAGTACTTC. Protein product: CASSFQSSGQETQYF. Full variable domain (outside the CDR3, taken from reference TRBV5-1 and TRBJ2-5): KAGVTQTPRYLIKTRGQQVTLSCSPISGHRSVSWYQQTPGQGLQFLFEYFSETQRNKGNFPGRFSGRQFSNSRSEMNVSTLELGDSALYLCASSFQSSGQETQYFGPGTRLLVL.

There are a few counts of this clonotype. The chain links TRBV20-1 to TRBJ1-3; D is possibly TRBD1 (5 bases). Germline V gives CDR1 DFQATT, CDR2 SNEGSKA (reference sequence). The V end lost 7 bases, the J end lost 0 bases, and 13 bases lay between the germline ends. This CDR3 contains 14 residues. The CDR3 region has the DNA TGCAGTGTGGACCTTGGGGGCTCTGGAAACACCATATATTTT. Encoded protein: CSVDLGGSGNTIYF.

This clonotype came up a few times. The genes are TRBV3-1 and TRBJ2-7; TRBD1 agrees at 10 bases. Germline values: CDR1 LGHDT, CDR2 YNNKEL (reference sequence). Germline trimming cut 2 bases from V and 2 bases from J; bases unmatched to any gene: 3. This CDR3 is built from 15 residues. The DNA of the CDR3 is TGTGCCAGCAGCCAACCCGGGACAGGGGCCTACGAGCAGTACTTC. Protein: CASSQPGTGAYEQYF.

The table lists this clonotype with a few counts. The J gene is TRBJ2-4, the V gene TRBV27; 15 bases fit TRBD2. J was trimmed by 4 bases and V by 5 bases; bases with no gene match: 3. Germline values: CDR1 MNHEY, CDR2 SMNVEV (reference sequence). This CDR3 comprises 16 residues. For the CDR3, the DNA is TGTGCCAGCAGTCTGGGGACTAGCGGGAGGAAAAACATTCAGTACTTC. Translating gives CASSLGTSGRKNIQYF.

V and J are TRBV29-1 and TRBJ2-7, with TRBD2 matching over 7 bases. The CDR3 loop spans 13 amino acids. Germline V gene sequence: CDR1 SQVTM, CDR2 ANQGSEA. V shed 0 bases and J 3 bases; nucleotides not matched to a gene: 2. This CDR3 is CSVEDPGGYEQYF. The CDR3 DNA reads TGCAGCGTTGAAGATCCGGGGGGCTACGAGCAGTACTTC.

The chain uses TRBV29-1 and TRBJ2-7; no definite D call. Germline V gene lookup returns CDR1 SQVTM and CDR2 ANQGSEA. Trimming pared 0 bases from V and 7 bases from J, leaving 13 bases between. The CDR3 extends over 13 amino acids. The CDR3 DNA is TGCAGCGTTGAAGATCGATGGGGTGGGGAGCAGTACTTC. Its protein is CSVEDRWGGEQYF.

The J gene is TRBJ2-4, the V gene TRBV11-2; 8 bases align to TRBD2. The V segment lost 4 bases and the J segment 4 bases; nucleotides outside the gene matches: 6. CDR3 size: 15 residues. Germline assignment: CDR1 SGHAT and CDR2 FQNNGV. CDR3 sequence: CASSSQTSEKNIQYF. CDR3 nucleotides: TGTGCCAGCAGCTCACAGACTAGCGAAAAAAACATTCAGTACTTC.

This clonotype turned up a few times. This chain uses TRBV10-3 with TRBJ2-1, with D possibly matching TRBD2 (5 bases). CDR1 and CDR2 from the germline V gene are ENHRY and SYGVKD. The length of the CDR3 is 14 residues. V was cut by 6 bases and J by 6 bases, with 15 bases left in between. CDR3 sequence: CAIRTGIASNEQFF. The CDR3 nucleotides read TGTGCCATCAGGACGGGGATAGCCTCCAATGAGCAGTTCTTC.

At least ten counts were recorded for this clonotype. The chain uses TRBV9 and TRBJ2-7; TRBD2 is a possible D gene (6 bases). The CDR3 is 14 residues long. Germline CDR1 reads SGDLS; CDR2 reads YYNGEE. The V end was cut by 4 bases, the J end by 2 bases, with 13 bases between. For the CDR3, the DNA is TGTGCCAGCAGCCCCGCCGGGGGTCCCTACGAGCAGTACTTC. Amino acids: CASSPAGGPYEQYF.

V and J are TRBV6-2 or TRBV6-3 and TRBJ1-1; D not certain. The CDR3 has 15 residues. V shed 6 bases and J shed 1 base, with 15 bases lying between them. CDR1 is MNHEY, CDR2 SVGEGT, per germline. Here the CDR3 reads CASRAQLGENTEAFF. DNA for the CDR3: TGTGCCAGCAGGGCGCAACTTGGAGAGAACACTGAAGCTTTCTTT.

This clonotype occurred many times. The chain joins TRBV5-6 to TRBJ2-1; 11 positions match TRBD2. The ends lost 2 bases at V and 8 bases at J; junction bases unmatched: 0. The germline V gene has CDR1 SGHDT and CDR2 YYEEEE. This CDR3 has 13 amino acids. CDR3 in amino acids: CASSFSGRDEQFF. CDR3 bases: TGTGCCAGCAGCTTTAGCGGGAGGGATGAGCAGTTCTTC.

A few counts support this clonotype. The chain uses TRBV7-9 and TRBJ1-1; D is unclear. Trimming removed 2 bases at V and 1 base at J, with 5 bases between. The CDR3 sequence is 13 residues long. Germline CDR1 SEHNR, CDR2 FQNEAQ (reference sequence). The CDR3: CASSLHENTEAFF. The CDR3 DNA reads as TGTGCCAGCAGCTTACACGAGAACACTGAAGCTTTCTTT.

The V gene is TRBV29-1, the J gene TRBJ2-1; 12 positions match TRBD2. This CDR3 is built from 15 residues. Trimming cost V 3 bases and J 8 bases; bases outside gene matches: 8. CDR1 SQVTM and CDR2 ANQGSEA come from the germline V gene. CDR3 nucleotide sequence: TGCAGCGTTGATCGCCTAGCGGGAGGGCCTTATGAGCAGTTCTTC. Translated: CSVDRLAGGPYEQFF.

The chain uses TRBV6-5 and TRBJ1-4; D ambiguous. The CDR3 loop spans 15 amino acids. V lost 0 bases and J 4 bases, leaving 9 bases between the germline ends. Germline CDR1 reads MNHEY; CDR2 reads SVGAGI. CDR3 DNA: TGTGCCAGCAGTTACTCTCGGATTAATAATGAAAAACTGTTTTTT. This gives the protein CASSYSRINNEKLFF.

This clonotype has more than one count but fewer than ten. The chain carries TRBV12-3 or TRBV12-4 and TRBJ1-3, with a weak D call TRBD1 (5 bases). Trimming left V 6 bases short and J 0 bases short, with 9 bases between. CDR3 length equals 14 residues. The CDR3 loop reads CASSSTVSGNTIYF. CDR3 sequence (DNA): TGTGCCAGCAGCTCGACAGTCTCTGGAAACACCATATATTTT.

This clonotype was seen only a few times. The rearrangement joins TRBV20-1 to TRBJ2-1, with D possibly being TRBD1 or TRBD2 (8 bases each). Germline V gene sequence: CDR1 DFQATT, CDR2 SNEGSKA (reference sequence). The CDR3 is 18 residues long. The V end was cut by 1 base, the J end by 2 bases, with 21 bases between. Here the CDR3 reads CSARAYRGTSLTYNEQFF. CDR3 nucleotide sequence: TGCAGTGCTAGAGCGTACAGGGGGACTAGTCTAACCTACAATGAGCAGTTCTTC.